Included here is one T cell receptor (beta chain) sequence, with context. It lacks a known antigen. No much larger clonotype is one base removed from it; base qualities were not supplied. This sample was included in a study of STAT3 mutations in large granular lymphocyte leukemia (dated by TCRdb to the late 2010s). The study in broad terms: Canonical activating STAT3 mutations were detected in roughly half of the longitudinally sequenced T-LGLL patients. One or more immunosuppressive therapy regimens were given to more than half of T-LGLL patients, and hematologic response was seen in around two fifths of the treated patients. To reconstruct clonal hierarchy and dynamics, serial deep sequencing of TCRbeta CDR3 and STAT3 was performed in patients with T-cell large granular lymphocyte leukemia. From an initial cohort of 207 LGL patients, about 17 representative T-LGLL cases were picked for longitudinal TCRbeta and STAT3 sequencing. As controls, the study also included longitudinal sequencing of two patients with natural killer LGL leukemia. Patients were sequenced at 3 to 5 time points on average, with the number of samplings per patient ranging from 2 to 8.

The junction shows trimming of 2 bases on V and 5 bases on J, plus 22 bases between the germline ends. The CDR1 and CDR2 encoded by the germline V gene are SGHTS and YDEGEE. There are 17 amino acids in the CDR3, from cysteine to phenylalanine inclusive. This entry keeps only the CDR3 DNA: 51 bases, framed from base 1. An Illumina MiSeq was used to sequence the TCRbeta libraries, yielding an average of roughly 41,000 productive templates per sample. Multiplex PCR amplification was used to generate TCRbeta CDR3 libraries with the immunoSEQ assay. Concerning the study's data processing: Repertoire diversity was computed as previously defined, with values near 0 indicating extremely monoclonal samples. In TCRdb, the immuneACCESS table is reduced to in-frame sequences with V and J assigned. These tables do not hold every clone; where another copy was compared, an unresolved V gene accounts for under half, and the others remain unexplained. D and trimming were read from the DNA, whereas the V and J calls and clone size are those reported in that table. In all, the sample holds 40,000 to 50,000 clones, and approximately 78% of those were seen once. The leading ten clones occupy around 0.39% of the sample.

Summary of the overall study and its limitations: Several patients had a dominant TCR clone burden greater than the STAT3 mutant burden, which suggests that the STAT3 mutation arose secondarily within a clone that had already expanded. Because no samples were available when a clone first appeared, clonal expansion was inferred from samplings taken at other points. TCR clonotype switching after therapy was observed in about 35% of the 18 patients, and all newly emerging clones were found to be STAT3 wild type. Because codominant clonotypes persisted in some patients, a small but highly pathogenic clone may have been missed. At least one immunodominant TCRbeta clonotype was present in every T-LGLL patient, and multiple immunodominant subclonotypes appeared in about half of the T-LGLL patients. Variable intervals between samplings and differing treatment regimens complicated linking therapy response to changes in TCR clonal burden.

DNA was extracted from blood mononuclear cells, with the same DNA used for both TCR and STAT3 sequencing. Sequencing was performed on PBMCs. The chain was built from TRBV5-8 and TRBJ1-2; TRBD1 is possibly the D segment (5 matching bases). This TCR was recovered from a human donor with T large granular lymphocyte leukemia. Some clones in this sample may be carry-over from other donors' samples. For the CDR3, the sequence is CASSFRGVKRPQYGYTF. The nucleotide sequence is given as TGTGCCAGCAGCTTCCGAGGGGTGAAGCGTCCACAATATGGCTACACCTTC.